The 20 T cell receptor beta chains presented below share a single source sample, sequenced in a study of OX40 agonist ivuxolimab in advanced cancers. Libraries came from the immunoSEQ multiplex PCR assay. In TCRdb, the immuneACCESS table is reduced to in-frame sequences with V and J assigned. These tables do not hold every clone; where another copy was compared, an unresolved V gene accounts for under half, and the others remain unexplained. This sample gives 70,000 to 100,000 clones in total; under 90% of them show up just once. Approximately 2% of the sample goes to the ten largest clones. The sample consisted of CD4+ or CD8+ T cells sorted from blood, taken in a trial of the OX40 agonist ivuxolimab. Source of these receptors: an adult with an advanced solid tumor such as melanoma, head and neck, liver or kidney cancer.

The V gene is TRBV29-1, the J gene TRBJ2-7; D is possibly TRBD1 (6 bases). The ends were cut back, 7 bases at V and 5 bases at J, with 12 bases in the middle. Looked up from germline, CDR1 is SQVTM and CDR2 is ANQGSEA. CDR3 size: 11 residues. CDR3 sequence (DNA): TGCAGCGCCTCAGGGGCGCACGAGCAGTACTTC. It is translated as CSASGAHEQYF.

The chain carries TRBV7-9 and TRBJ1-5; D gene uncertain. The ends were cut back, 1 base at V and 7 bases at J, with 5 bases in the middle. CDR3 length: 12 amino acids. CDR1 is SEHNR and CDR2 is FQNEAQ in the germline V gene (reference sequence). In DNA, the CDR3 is TGTGCCAGCAGCTTAGATGGCCAGCCCCAGCATTTT. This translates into CASSLDGQPQHF.

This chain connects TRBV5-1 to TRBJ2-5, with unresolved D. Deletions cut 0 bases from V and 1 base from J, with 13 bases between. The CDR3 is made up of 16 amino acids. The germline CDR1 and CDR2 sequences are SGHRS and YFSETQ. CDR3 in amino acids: CASSLDTGRFQETQYF. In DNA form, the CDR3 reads TGCGCCAGCAGCTTGGATACCGGGCGGTTCCAAGAGACCCAGTACTTC.

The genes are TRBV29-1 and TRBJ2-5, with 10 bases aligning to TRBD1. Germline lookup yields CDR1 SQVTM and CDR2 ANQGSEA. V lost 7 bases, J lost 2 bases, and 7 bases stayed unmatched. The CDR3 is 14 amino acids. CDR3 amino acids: CSGRTGGGQETQYF. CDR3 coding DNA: TGCAGCGGCAGGACAGGGGGTGGGCAAGAGACCCAGTACTTC.

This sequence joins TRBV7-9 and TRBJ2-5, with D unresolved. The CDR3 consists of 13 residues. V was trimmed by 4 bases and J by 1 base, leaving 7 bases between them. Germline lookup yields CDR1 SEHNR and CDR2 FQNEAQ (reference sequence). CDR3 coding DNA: TGTGCCAGCAGCTCTTACTCCCAAGAGACCCAGTACTTC. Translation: CASSSYSQETQYF.

The CDR3 DNA follows: TGTGCTAGTGCAAAAGAGGGTGGAGGCGAGCAGTACTTC. Translated: CASAKEGGGEQYF. The chain carries TRBV12-5 and TRBJ2-7, with a tentative D call TRBD2 (5 bases). CDR1 is LGHNT, CDR2 FRNRAP, per germline. V lost 7 bases to trimming and J lost 6 bases, with 16 bases between them. This CDR3 comprises 13 residues.

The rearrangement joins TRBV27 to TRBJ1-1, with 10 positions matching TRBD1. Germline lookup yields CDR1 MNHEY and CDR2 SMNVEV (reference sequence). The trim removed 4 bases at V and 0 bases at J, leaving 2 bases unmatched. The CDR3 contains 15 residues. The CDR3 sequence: CASSSDRGLNTEAFF. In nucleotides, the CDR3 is TGTGCCAGCAGTTCTGACAGGGGGCTGAACACTGAAGCTTTCTTT.

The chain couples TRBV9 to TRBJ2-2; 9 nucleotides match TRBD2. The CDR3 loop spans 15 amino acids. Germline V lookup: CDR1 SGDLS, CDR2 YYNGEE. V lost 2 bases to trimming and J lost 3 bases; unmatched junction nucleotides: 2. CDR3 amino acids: CASSVSGSYTGELFF. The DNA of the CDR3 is TGTGCCAGCAGCGTTAGCGGGAGCTACACCGGGGAGCTGTTTTTT.

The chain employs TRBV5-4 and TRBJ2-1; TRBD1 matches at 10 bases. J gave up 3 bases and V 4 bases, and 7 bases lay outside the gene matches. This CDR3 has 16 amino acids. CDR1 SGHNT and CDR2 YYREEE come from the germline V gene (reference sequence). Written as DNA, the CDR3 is TGTGCCAGCAGCACTCCTAGGACAGGGGGCTACAATGAGCAGTTCTTC. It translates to CASSTPRTGGYNEQFF. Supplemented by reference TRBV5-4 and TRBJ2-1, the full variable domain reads ETGVTQSPTHLIKTRGQQVTLRCSSQSGHNTVSWYQQALGQGPQFIFQYYREEENGRGNFPPRFSGLQFPNYSSELNVNALELDDSALYLCASSTPRTGGYNEQFFGPGTRLTVL.

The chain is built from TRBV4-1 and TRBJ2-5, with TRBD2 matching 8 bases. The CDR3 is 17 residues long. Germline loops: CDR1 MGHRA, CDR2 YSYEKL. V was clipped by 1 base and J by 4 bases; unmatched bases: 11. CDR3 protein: CASSQGSGGPRLETQYF. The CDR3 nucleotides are TGCGCCAGCAGCCAAGGCTCGGGAGGGCCGAGGTTAGAGACCCAGTACTTC.

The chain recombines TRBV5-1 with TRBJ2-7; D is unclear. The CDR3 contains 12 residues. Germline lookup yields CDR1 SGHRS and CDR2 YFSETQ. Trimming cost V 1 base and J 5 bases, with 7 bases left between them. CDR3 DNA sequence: TGCGCCAGCAGCTTGAACGGCCACGAGCAGTACTTC. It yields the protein CASSLNGHEQYF.

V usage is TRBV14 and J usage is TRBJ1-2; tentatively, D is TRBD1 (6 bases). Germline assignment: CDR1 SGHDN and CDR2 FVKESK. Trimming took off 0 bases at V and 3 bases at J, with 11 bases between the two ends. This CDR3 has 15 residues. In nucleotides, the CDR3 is TGTGCCAGCAGCCAAGATCGTGGGGGCGACTATGGCTACACCTTC. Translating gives CASSQDRGGDYGYTF.

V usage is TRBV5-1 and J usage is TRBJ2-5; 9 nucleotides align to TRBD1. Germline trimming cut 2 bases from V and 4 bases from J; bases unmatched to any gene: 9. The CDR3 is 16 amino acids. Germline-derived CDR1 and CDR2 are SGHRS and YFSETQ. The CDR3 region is CASSLLPGTGTETQYF. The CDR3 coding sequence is TGCGCCAGCAGCTTATTACCTGGGACAGGGACAGAGACCCAGTACTTC.

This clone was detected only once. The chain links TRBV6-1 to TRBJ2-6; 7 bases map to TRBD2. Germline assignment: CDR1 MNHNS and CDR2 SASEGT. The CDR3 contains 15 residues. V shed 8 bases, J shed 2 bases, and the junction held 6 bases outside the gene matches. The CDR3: CASSLAGAGANVLTF. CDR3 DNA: TGTGCCAGCTCCCTGGCGGGGGCTGGGGCCAACGTCCTGACTTTC.

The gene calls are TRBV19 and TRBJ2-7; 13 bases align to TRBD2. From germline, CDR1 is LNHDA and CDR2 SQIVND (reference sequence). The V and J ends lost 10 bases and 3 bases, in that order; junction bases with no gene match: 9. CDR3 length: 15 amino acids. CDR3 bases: TGTGCCACCAGACTAGCGGGAGGTTCTCGCTACGAGCAGTACTTC. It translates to CATRLAGGSRYEQYF.

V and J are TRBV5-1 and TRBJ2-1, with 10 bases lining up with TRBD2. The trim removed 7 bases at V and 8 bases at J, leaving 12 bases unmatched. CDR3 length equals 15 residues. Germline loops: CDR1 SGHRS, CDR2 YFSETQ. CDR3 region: CASSSGTSDGDEQFF. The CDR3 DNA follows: TGCGCCAGCTCATCCGGGACTAGCGACGGGGATGAGCAGTTCTTC.

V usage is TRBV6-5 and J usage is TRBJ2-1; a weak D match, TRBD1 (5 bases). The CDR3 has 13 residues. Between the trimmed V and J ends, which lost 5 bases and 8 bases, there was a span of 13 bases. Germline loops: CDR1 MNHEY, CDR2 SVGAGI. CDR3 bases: TGTGCCAGCAGTCTTCGACAGTTGGATGAGCAGTTCTTC. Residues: CASSLRQLDEQFF.

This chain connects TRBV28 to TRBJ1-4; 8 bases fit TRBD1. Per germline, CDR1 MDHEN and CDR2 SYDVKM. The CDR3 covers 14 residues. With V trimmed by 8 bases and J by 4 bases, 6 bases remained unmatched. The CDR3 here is CASGPGGNNEKLFF. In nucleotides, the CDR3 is TGTGCCAGCGGCCCAGGGGGCAATAATGAAAAACTGTTTTTT.

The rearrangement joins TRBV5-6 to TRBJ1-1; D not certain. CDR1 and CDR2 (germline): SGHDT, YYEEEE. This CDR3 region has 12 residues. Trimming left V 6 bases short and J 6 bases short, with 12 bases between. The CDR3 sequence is CASTRWDSEAFF. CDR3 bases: TGTGCCAGCACCAGATGGGATTCTGAAGCTTTCTTT.

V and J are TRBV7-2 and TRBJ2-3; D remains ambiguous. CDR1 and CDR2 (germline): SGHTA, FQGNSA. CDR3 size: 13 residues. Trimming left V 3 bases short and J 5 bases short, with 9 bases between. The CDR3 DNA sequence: TGTGCCAGCAGCTTGAACTCCCGAGATACGCAGTATTTT. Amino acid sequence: CASSLNSRDTQYF.